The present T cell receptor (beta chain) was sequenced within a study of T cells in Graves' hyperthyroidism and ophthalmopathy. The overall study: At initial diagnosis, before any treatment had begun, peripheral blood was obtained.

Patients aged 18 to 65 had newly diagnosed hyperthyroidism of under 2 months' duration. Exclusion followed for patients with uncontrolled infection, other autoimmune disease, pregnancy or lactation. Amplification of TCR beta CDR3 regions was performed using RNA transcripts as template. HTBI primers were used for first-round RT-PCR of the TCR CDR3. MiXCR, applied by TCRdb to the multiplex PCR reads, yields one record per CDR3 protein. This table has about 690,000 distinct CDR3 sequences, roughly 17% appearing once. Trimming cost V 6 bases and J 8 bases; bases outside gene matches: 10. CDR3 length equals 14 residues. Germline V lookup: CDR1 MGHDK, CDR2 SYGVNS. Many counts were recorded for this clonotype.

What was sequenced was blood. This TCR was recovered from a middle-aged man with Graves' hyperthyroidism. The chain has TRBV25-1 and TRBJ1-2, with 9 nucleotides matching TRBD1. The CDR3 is CASSLGVGTGGYTF. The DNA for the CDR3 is TGTGCCAGCAGCCTCGGGGTGGGGACAGGGGGCTACACCTTC.